These 13 T cell receptor beta chains came from one sample sequenced in a study of T cell repertoires in cytomegalovirus infection. From the reads, TCRdb called clonotypes with MiXCR, one entry per CDR3 protein. The sample has about 400,000 distinct CDR3 sequences, roughly 18% seen once. Sequencing input: PBMCs. The receptors were gathered from a human donor in good health (CMV status not recorded). Some clones in this sample may be carry-over from other donors' samples.

Comment on this clonotype: The CDR3 does not end in the conserved phenylalanine or tryptophan, so this is likely a read error. The CDR3 sequence is CASSLGSGGYEQYL. As DNA, the CDR3 is TGTGCCAGCAGCTTGGGTAGCGGGGGGTACGAGCAGTACTTA. The V gene is TRBV7-9, the J gene TRBJ2-7, with 10 bases matching TRBD2. The V and J ends lost 3 bases and 4 bases, in that order; junction bases with no gene match: 3. Per germline, CDR1 SEHNR and CDR2 FQNEAQ (reference sequence). The CDR3 is 14 residues long.

This clonotype was detected ten times or more. The chain recombines TRBV2 with TRBJ2-1; 15 bases are shared with TRBD2. The CDR3 totals 15 residues. V shed 6 bases, J shed 8 bases, and the junction held 5 bases outside the gene matches. Germline-derived CDR1 and CDR2 are SNHLY and FYNNEI. CDR3 loop: CASRTGLAGGYEQFF. The CDR3 DNA reads TGTGCCAGCAGGACAGGACTAGCGGGGGGGTATGAGCAGTTCTTC.

V is TRBV5-5 and J is TRBJ2-5; no clear D gene. This CDR3 contains 16 residues. Deletions cut 0 bases from V and 0 bases from J, with 12 bases between. In germline, CDR1 is SGHKS, CDR2 YYEKEE (reference sequence). DNA for the CDR3: TGTGCCAGCAGCTTGGGTCTAACAGTCTACCAAGAGACCCAGTACTTC. Protein sequence: CASSLGLTVYQETQYF.

This clonotype has at least ten counts. The chain is built from TRBV7-8 and TRBJ1-5; D is perhaps TRBD1 (6 bases). This CDR3 is 16 amino acids long. Between the trimmed V and J ends, which lost 4 bases and 5 bases, there was a span of 18 bases. Germline CDR1 SGHVS, CDR2 FQNEAQ. CDR3 residues: CASSSVGGRSDQPQHF. For the CDR3, the DNA is TGTGCCAGCAGCTCCGTGGGGGGGCGTTCCGATCAGCCCCAGCATTTT.

This clonotype was picked up many times. The chain links TRBV7-9 to TRBJ1-6, with D possibly TRBD1 on 5 matching bases. Germline CDR1 reads SEHNR; CDR2 reads FQNEAQ (reference sequence). V was cut by 7 bases and J by 8 bases, with 9 bases left in between. The CDR3 is 12 amino acids. Here the CDR3 reads CASTRDDSPLHF. In DNA, the CDR3 is TGTGCCAGCACCCGGGACGATTCACCCCTCCACTTT.

Here the CDR3 reads CATSRDRNSKPYEQYF. The CDR3 nucleotides read TGTGCCACCAGCAGAGATCGGAATAGCAAGCCCTACGAGCAGTACTTC. The chain uses TRBV15 and TRBJ2-7; D is undetermined. CDR1 LNHNV and CDR2 YYDKDF come from the germline V gene (reference sequence). V was pared by 0 bases and J by 2 bases, with 14 bases between. The CDR3 totals 16 residues. The full variable domain, in which reference TRBV15 and TRBJ2-7 provide the parts outside the CDR3, is DAMVIQNPRYQVTQFGKPVTLSCSQTLNHNVMYWYQQKSSQAPKLLFHYYDKDFNNEADTPDNFQSRRPNTSFCFLDIRSPGLGDTAMYLCATSRDRNSKPYEQYFGPGTRLTVT.

In this sample, this clonotype turned up a few times. The J gene is TRBJ2-4, the V gene TRBV28; D is perhaps TRBD2 (9 bases). The V and J ends lost 4 bases and 1 base respectively, with 23 bases between them. The germline gives CDR1 MDHEN, CDR2 SYDVKM. This CDR3 has 19 residues. This chain's CDR3 is CASSSRSGGAGGAKNIQYF. CDR3 DNA: TGTGCCAGCAGTTCCCGCTCAGGGGGCGCGGGGGGGGCCAAAAACATTCAGTACTTC. The full variable domain, completed using reference TRBV28 and TRBJ2-4, is DVKVTQSSRYLVKRTGEKVFLECVQDMDHENMFWYRQDPGLGLRLIYFSYDVKMKEKGDIPEGYSVSREKKERFSLILESASTNQTSMYLCASSSRSGGAGGAKNIQYFGAGTRLSVL.

This clonotype was detected only a few times. V usage is TRBV18 and J usage is TRBJ1-4; the D gene is possibly TRBD1 (5 bases). The V and J ends lost 2 bases and 8 bases respectively, with 12 bases between them. The germline V gene has CDR1 KGHSH and CDR2 LQKENI. The CDR3 runs 14 residues. CDR3 amino acids: CASSPGAEEEKLFF. CDR3 coding DNA: TGTGCCAGCTCACCAGGGGCAGAGGAAGAAAAACTGTTTTTT. The entire variable domain, with the rest obtained from reference TRBV18 and TRBJ1-4, is as follows: NAGVMQNPRHLVRRRGQEARLRCSPMKGHSHVYWYRQLPEEGLKFMVYLQKENIIDESGMPKERFSAEFPKEGPSILRIQQVVRGDSAAYFCASSPGAEEEKLFFGSGTQLSVL.

The chain is built from TRBV19 and TRBJ2-2; 13 nucleotides align to TRBD2. The V gene end was trimmed by 5 bases and the J gene end by 4 bases; junction bases not matched to a gene: 10. The germline CDR1 and CDR2 sequences are LNHDA and SQIVND (reference sequence). This CDR3 spans 18 amino acids. Here the CDR3 DNA reads TGTGCCAGTAGTGCCGGACTAGCGGGAGATGCTGGCACCGGGGAGCTGTTTTTT. It codes for CASSAGLAGDAGTGELFF.

The chain has TRBV30 and TRBJ2-3; D is possibly TRBD2 (6 bases). CDR3 length: 13 amino acids. Trimming took off 4 bases at V and 1 base at J, with 9 bases between the two ends. Germline values: CDR1 GTSNPN, CDR2 SVGIG (reference sequence). This CDR3 reads CAWNTGGTDTQYF. The DNA of the CDR3 is TGTGCCTGGAATACGGGGGGCACAGATACGCAGTATTTT.

This clonotype appeared many times. The chain carries TRBV7-2 and TRBJ2-7, with 7 bases fitting TRBD2. This CDR3 comprises 15 residues. The germline CDR1 and CDR2 sequences are SGHTA and FQGNSA. V was clipped by 1 base and J by 3 bases; unmatched bases: 6. The DNA of the CDR3 is TGTGCCAGCAGCTTAGTGGCGGGAGTCAGCTACGAGCAGTACTTC. Translated, it gives CASSLVAGVSYEQYF.

This clonotype was seen at least ten times. The DNA for the CDR3 is TGTGCCAGCACCGCCCAGTCGACAGGGAAGAACACTGAAGCTTTCTTT. Its protein is CASTAQSTGKNTEAFF. The gene calls are TRBV7-8 and TRBJ1-1; 7 bases align to TRBD1. Per germline, CDR1 SGHVS and CDR2 FQNEAQ. With 7 bases clipped from V and 1 base from J, the junction kept 12 bases outside the gene matches. There are 16 residues in the CDR3.

This clonotype has at least ten counts. The chain is built from TRBV4-2 and TRBJ2-7; a possible D gene is TRBD2 (6 bases). The CDR3 spans 13 residues. V lost 0 bases, J lost 7 bases, and 10 bases lay in between. The germline gives CDR1 LGHNA, CDR2 YNFKEQ. This chain's CDR3 is CASSQEGRGEQYF. The CDR3 DNA follows: TGTGCCAGCAGCCAAGAGGGACGGGGGGAGCAGTACTTC.